Listed below are T cell receptor beta chains from one sample, sequenced in a study of T cell responses to AZD1222 COVID-19 vaccine. TCRdb's table, derived via immunoSEQ multiplex PCR, lists solely in-frame clones and lacks some. This sample has more than 150,000 clones; 70% to 90% occur once, and the top ten carry 6.9%. The source material was peripheral blood, sampled after recovery from COVID-19. These receptors originate from an adult who had recovered from COVID-19. Both conserved end residues are part of each CDR3. A D gene is named only where the DNA matches it firmly. Expanded clones are given a class, and other clones once, few, many or no size at all.

j_call d_call clone_size v_call cdr3_nt cdr3_aa
TRBJ1-2 - - TRBV6-5 TGTGCCAGCAGTTACTCCGGGCGCTCTAACTATGGCTACACCTTC CASSYSGRSNYGYTF
TRBJ2-2 - - TRBV23-1 TGCGCCAGCAGAAAGGTAACAGGTACGAACACCGGGGAGCTGTTTTTT CASRKVTGTNTGELFF
TRBJ2-4 - - TRBV5-4 TGTGCCAGCAGCTCAAAATCCCCGGAGGGGGGGGCCGGAAACATTCAGTACTTC CASSSKSPEGGAGNIQYF
TRBJ1-1 - - TRBV15 TGTGCCACCAGCAGAGATCCCGGAGGGTCTGAAGCTTTCTTT CATSRDPGGSEAFF
TRBJ1-2 - - TRBV3-1/TRBV3-2 TGTGCCAGCAGCCAACAGGTCGGGCGGAGCGACTACACCTTC CASSQQVGRSDYTF
TRBJ1-3 - - TRBV6-5 TGTGCCAGCAGTTACGACAGCATCTCCGGAAACACCATATATTTT CASSYDSISGNTIYF
TRBJ1-1 TRBD1 - TRBV29-1 TGCAGCGTGCCGACAGGGGGGGCTGAAGCTTTCTTT CSVPTGGAEAFF
TRBJ2-7 - once TRBV19 TGTGCCAGTAGTATCAGGGGCCTCGAGCAGTACTTC CASSIRGLEQYF
TRBJ1-5 - once TRBV3-1/TRBV3-2 TGTGCCAGCAGCCAAGGGGGATATCAGCCCCAGCATTTT CASSQGGYQPQHF
TRBJ2-7 - - TRBV4-1 TGCGCCAGCAGCCAAGGGGGGCGCGGGCCCCCGAGCGGCGAGCAGTACTTC CASSQGGRGPPSGEQYF
TRBJ2-2 - - TRBV7-3 TGTGCCAGCAGCTTCCGGACTACCAACACCGGGGAGCTGTTTTTT CASSFRTTNTGELFF
TRBJ2-1 TRBD2 - TRBV5-6 TGTGCCAGCAGCGCTATTTTAGCGGGAGAGGGTGAGCAGTTCTTC CASSAILAGEGEQFF
TRBJ1-1 - - TRBV19 TGTGCCAGTAAGCTGGCGAATGGCCAGAGAGGAGCTTTCTTT CASKLANGQRGAFF
TRBJ2-1 TRBD2 once TRBV2 TGTGCCAGCACTCTTCTAGCGGGAGCGGCATACAATGAGCAGTTCTTC CASTLLAGAAYNEQFF
TRBJ1-2 - - TRBV7-9 TGTGCCAGCAGCTTAGCGGGCAGCTTCTATGGCTACACCTTC CASSLAGSFYGYTF
TRBJ2-2 - - TRBV7-6 TGTGCCAGCAGCCCCCTTCGCGTGGGGGGTAACACCGGGGAGCTGTTTTTT CASSPLRVGGNTGELFF
TRBJ1-5 - - TRBV7-8 TGTGCCAGCAGCCGGGGGTCGGGGAACAATCAGCCCCAGCATTTT CASSRGSGNNQPQHF
TRBJ1-1 - - TRBV28 TGTGCCAGCAGTTTAAACCGAAACACTGAAGCTTTCTTT CASSLNRNTEAFF
TRBJ1-1 - - TRBV28 TGTGCCAGCGGGCAAGGGGCCATGAACACTGAAGCTTTCTTT CASGQGAMNTEAFF
TRBJ2-1 - once TRBV2 TGTGCCAGCAGCACAGCTATATACAATGAGCAGTTCTTC CASSTAIYNEQFF
TRBJ2-7 - - TRBV3-1/TRBV3-2 TGTGCCAGCAGCCAAGTGGTGGCCAACTACGAGCAGTACTTC CASSQVVANYEQYF
TRBJ2-4 TRBD2 - TRBV7-2 TGTGCCAGCAGCTTAGGTCCTAGCGGGGGGGCGGACATTCAGTACTTC CASSLGPSGGADIQYF
TRBJ2-3 - few TRBV2 TGTGCCGGGGCGCACGGGAACACAGATACGCAGTATTTT CAGAHGNTDTQYF
TRBJ2-7 - - TRBV14 TGTGCCAGCAGCCCCCTTGAGGACTACGAGCAGTACTTC CASSPLEDYEQYF
TRBJ2-2 - - TRBV5-4 TGTGCCAGCAGCCCCGCGTTGGAGAACACCGGGGAGCTGTTTTTT CASSPALENTGELFF
TRBJ1-2 - - TRBV29-1 TGCAGTGGGTTAGGGGGTAACTATGGCTACACCTTC CSGLGGNYGYTF
TRBJ2-2 TRBD1 - TRBV19 TGTGCCAGTACACCGATAGGGACAGGAAAGGTGGCCGGGGAGCTGTTTTTT CASTPIGTGKVAGELFF
TRBJ2-3 TRBD2 - TRBV6-4 TGTGCCAGCAGTGAATCGCGGGGGGATACGCAGTATTTT CASSESRGDTQYF
TRBJ1-5 - - TRBV29-1 TGCAGCGTTGACCTAACAGGGCTGGGAGAGGCCCAGCATTTT CSVDLTGLGEAQHF
TRBJ2-3 TRBD1 - TRBV24-1 TGTGCCACCAGTGATGGGGGACAGGGGAGAGGAGATACGCAGTATTTT CATSDGGQGRGDTQYF
TRBJ1-2 - - TRBV19 TGTGCCAGTAGTATTACCAGGGTGCATGGCTACACCTTC CASSITRVHGYTF
TRBJ1-1 TRBD1 - TRBV19 TGTGCCAGTAGTCCCAGGGCAGGGGGCACTGAAGCTTTCTTT CASSPRAGGTEAFF
TRBJ2-2 - - TRBV2 TGTGCCAGCAGTCAGGGATGGGACACCGGGGAGCTGTTTTTT CASSQGWDTGELFF
TRBJ2-1 TRBD1 few TRBV27 TGTGCCAGCAGTCAACCAACCGGGACAGGGCTCCGCAATGAGCAGTTCTTC CASSQPTGTGLRNEQFF
TRBJ2-3 - - TRBV5-1 TGCGCCAGCAGCTTGAATCCTAGCGCAGATACGCAGTATTTT CASSLNPSADTQYF
TRBJ1-2 - - TRBV7-2 TGTGCCAGCAGCTTAGGTCAGGGAAGCCTCTATGGCTACACCTTC CASSLGQGSLYGYTF
TRBJ1-2 TRBD1 many TRBV14 TGTGCCAGCAGCCGGGACAGGGGATTCTATGGCTACACCTTC CASSRDRGFYGYTF
TRBJ1-2 - - TRBV25-1 TGTGCCAGCAGTGTGGGCGGACTTAACTATGGCTACACCTTC CASSVGGLNYGYTF
TRBJ2-1 - - TRBV14 TGTGCCAGCAGCCCTTCGGCAGGGATGTCCTACAATGAGCAGTTCTTC CASSPSAGMSYNEQFF
TRBJ1-5 - - TRBV6-5 TGTGCCAGCAATACGTTTAGCAATCAGCCCCAGCATTTT CASNTFSNQPQHF
TRBJ2-7 - - TRBV28 TGTGCCAGCAGTTTATGGAGTGTGGGTTACGAGCAGTACTTC CASSLWSVGYEQYF
TRBJ1-2 TRBD1 - TRBV7-9 TGTGCCAGCAGCCCCGACAGGGCGCCCTATGGCTACACCTTC CASSPDRAPYGYTF
TRBJ1-4 - - TRBV5-6 TGTGCCAGCAGCCGGAGGGTAGGGGGTAGTGGAGAAAAACTGTTTTTT CASSRRVGGSGEKLFF
TRBJ2-1 TRBD2 - TRBV5-4 TGTGCCAGCAGCCCTAGCGGGAGGGCCTGGGAGCAGTTCTTC CASSPSGRAWEQFF
TRBJ1-5 - - TRBV5-8 TGTGCCAGCACCCTCGTTAGCAATCAGCCCCAGCATTTT CASTLVSNQPQHF
TRBJ2-7 - once TRBV4-2 TGTGCCAGCAGCCAAGATATTTCGGACAGCTACGAGCAGTACTTC CASSQDISDSYEQYF
TRBJ1-6 - - TRBV27 TGTGCCAGCAGTGGAAGACGCTCCTATAATTCACCCCTCCACTTT CASSGRRSYNSPLHF
TRBJ2-2 TRBD1 - TRBV27 TGTGCCAGCAGCCTAGATCCCCCGGACAGGGGGACTGGAATCACCGGGGAGCTGTTTTTT CASSLDPPDRGTGITGELFF
TRBJ2-1 TRBD2 - TRBV2 TGTGCCAGCAGCCCCGGACTAGCGGGAGGAAACAATGAGCAGTTCTTC CASSPGLAGGNNEQFF
TRBJ2-2 TRBD2 - TRBV11-2 TGTGCCAGCAGCTTTGGGACTAGCGGGATGAACACCGGGGAGCTGTTTTTT CASSFGTSGMNTGELFF
TRBJ1-3 - - TRBV13 TGTGCCAGCAGCTATTTAGGGGATTTGAGAAACACCATATATTTT CASSYLGDLRNTIYF
TRBJ2-7 - - TRBV5-5 TGTGCCAGCAGCTTGGAACTGAGGGTAGGGAATCTCGAGCAGTACTTC CASSLELRVGNLEQYF
TRBJ1-2 - - TRBV7-2 TGTGCCAGCAGCCTACAGGGTTTCGGCTACACCTTC CASSLQGFGYTF
TRBJ2-1 - - TRBV3-1/TRBV3-2 TGTGCCAGCAGCGAGGGCGTAAGCTCCTACAATGAGCAGTTCTTC CASSEGVSSYNEQFF
TRBJ1-1 - - TRBV10-2 TGCGCCAGCAGTGAGATCTTGATGGACGGTGAAGCTTTCTTT CASSEILMDGEAFF
TRBJ1-1 TRBD1 - TRBV6-5 TGTGCCAGCACCTTAACGAGGGGGCTAGCTGAAGCTTTCTTT CASTLTRGLAEAFF